The clone carrying this TCR beta chain was observed a few times. Its antigen is still unknown. Unique molecular identifiers featured in how the TCRbeta library was prepared. One entry per CDR3 protein, called by TCRdb with MiXCR from the PCR reads. The table shows hundreds of thousands of distinct CDR3 sequences, with 10% to 15% occurring only once. The data were taken from a study of T-cell reconstitution after alpha-beta-depleted transplantation in children. The study, taken as a whole, reports: About two months after transplant, alpha-beta T cells reportedly came from several hundred expanded graft clones. Diversity of TCRbeta at day 60 was high in some patients, arising from surviving recipient T cells and thymic progenitors. The main origin of T-cell counts and diversity one year after transplant was newly produced T cells.

The CDR3 consists of 14 residues. Germline V gene lookup returns CDR1 DFQATT and CDR2 SNEGSKA (reference sequence). V gave up 5 bases and J gave up 0 bases; unmatched junction bases: 5. Source: PBMCs, mostly from graft donor cells, taken 360 days after TCRalphabeta/CD19-depleted stem cell transplant. The chain links TRBV20-1 to TRBJ2-3; 7 bases agree with TRBD2. This clonotype was sampled from a male patient aged 5 to 17 who had a stem cell transplant for acute myeloid leukemia, so the T cells may come from the graft donor. CDR3 protein: CSAFWGGSTDTQYF. The CDR3 DNA follows: TGCAGTGCTTTTTGGGGGGGGAGCACAGATACGCAGTATTTT.